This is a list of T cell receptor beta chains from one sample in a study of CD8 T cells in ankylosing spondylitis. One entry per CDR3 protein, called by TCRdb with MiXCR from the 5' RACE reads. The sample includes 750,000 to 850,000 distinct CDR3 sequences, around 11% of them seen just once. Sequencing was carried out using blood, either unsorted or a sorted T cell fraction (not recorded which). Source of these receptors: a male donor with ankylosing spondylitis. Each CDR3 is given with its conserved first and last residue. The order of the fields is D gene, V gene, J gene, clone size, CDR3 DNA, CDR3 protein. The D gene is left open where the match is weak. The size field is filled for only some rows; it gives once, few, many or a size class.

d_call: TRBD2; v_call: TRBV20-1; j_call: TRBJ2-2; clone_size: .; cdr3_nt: TGCAGTGCTAGGGGCGGAGCGGGACTGAACACCGGGGAGCTGTTTTTT; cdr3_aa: CSARGGAGLNTGELFF
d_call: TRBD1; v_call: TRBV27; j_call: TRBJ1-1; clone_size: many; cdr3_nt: TGTGCCAGCAGTTTAGTAGGGGGCCGACAGAACACTGAAGCTTTCTTT; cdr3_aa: CASSLVGGRQNTEAFF
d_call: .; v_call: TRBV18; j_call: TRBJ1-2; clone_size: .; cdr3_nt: TGTGCCAGCTCACCACAATCGGCAGGGAATAACTATGGCTACACCTTC; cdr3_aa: CASSPQSAGNNYGYTF
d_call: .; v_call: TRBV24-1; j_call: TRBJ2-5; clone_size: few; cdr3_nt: TGTGCCACCAGTGGTTTGGGGCCGCAAGAGACCCAGTACTTC; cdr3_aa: CATSGLGPQETQYF
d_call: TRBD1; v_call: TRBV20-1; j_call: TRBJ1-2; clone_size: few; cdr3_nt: TGCAGTGCTAGAGGTACAGGGGAGGTTGGCTACACCTTC; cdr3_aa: CSARGTGEVGYTF
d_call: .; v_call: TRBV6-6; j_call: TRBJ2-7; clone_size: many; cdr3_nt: TGTGCCAGCAGTTACAGTAGTGACGAGCAGTACTTC; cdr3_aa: CASSYSSDEQYF
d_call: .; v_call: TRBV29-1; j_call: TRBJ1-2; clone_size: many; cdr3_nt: TGCAGCGTTGTGGGAGGGAAATTCTATGGCTACACCTTC; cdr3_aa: CSVVGGKFYGYTF
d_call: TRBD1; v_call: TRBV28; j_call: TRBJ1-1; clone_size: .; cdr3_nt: TGTGCCAGCAGTTTCGGGGACAGGGGTAAAGCTTTCTTT; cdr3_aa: CASSFGDRGKAFF
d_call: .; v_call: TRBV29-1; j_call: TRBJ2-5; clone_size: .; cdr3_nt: TGCAGCGTTGTTCAGGGCCCAGGAGAGACCCAGTACTTC; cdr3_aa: CSVVQGPGETQYF
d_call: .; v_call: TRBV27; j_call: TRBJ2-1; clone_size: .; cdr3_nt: TGTGCCAGCCAAGAGTACCGACGTGGCAATGAGCAGTTCTTC; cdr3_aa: CASQEYRRGNEQFF
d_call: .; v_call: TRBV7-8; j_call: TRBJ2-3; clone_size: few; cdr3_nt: TGTGCCAGCAGCTTAATGGGGGCTAGCGGCCGAATAAGGACGCAGTATTTT; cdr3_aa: CASSLMGASGRIRTQYF
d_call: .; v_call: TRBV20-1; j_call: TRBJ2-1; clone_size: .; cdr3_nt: TGCAGTGCTGGTAACCCGACCGCCAATGAGCAGTTCTTC; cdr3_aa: CSAGNPTANEQFF
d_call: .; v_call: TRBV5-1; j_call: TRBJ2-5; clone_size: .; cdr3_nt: TGCGCCAGCAGCTTCCGGGCCGCTGAGACCCAGTACTTC; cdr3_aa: CASSFRAAETQYF
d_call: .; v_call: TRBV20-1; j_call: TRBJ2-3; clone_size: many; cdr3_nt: TGCAGTGCCCCGGCGACAGTTAGGCCAGATACGCAGTATTTT; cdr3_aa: CSAPATVRPDTQYF
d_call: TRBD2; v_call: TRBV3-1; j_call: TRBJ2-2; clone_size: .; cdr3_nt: TGTGCCAGCAGATTTAGCGGGGGGAACACCGGGGAGCTGTTTTTT; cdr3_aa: CASRFSGGNTGELFF
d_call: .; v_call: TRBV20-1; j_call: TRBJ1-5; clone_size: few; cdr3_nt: TGCAGTGCTAGAGCTTCAGGGGCGGACAATCAGCCCCAGCATTTT; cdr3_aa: CSARASGADNQPQHF
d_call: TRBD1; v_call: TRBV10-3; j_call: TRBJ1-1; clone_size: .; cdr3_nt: TGTGCCATCAGGGGACAGGGGGCTTACACTGAAGCTTTCTTT; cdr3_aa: CAIRGQGAYTEAFF
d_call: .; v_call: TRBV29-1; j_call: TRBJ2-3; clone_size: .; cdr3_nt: TGCAGCGTTGAAGAACAGTCTTGGCGCACAGATACGCAGTATTTT; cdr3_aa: CSVEEQSWRTDTQYF
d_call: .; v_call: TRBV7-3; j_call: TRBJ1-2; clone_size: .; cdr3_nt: TGTGCCAGCAGCTTAGCCGAAGGGGACGGCTACACCTTC; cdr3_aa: CASSLAEGDGYTF
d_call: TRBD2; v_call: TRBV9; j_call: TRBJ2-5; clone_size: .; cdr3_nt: TGTGCCAGCAGCGTAGCTCCAGCGGGGTACCAAGAGACCCAGTACTTC; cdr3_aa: CASSVAPAGYQETQYF
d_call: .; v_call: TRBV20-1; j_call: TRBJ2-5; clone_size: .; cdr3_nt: TGCAGTGCTAGGGGTATTCGGAAGTGGGAGACCCAGTACTTC; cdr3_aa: CSARGIRKWETQYF
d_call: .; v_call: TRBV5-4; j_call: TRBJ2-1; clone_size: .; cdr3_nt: TGTGCCAGCAGCCCAATAGCAGGAAGCTCCTACAATGAGCAGTTCTTC; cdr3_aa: CASSPIAGSSYNEQFF
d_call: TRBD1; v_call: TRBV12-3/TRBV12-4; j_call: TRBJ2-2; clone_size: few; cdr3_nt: TGTGCCAGCAGTTCCCCCGGGACAGGGGTAATGGAGCTGTTTTTT; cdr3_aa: CASSSPGTGVMELFF
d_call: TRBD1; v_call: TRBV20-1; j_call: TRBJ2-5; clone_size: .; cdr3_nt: TGCAGTGCTAGACAACCCGACAGGGGCCAAGAGACCCAGTACTTC; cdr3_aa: CSARQPDRGQETQYF
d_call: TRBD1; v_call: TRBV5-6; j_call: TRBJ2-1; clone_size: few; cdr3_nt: TGTGCCAGCAGCTCCCGGGACAGGGGAGGTAATGAGCAGTTCTTC; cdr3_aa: CASSSRDRGGNEQFF
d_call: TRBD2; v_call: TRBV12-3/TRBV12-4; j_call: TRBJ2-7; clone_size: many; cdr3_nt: TGTGCCAGCACTCCGGGGGGCTCCTACGAGCAGTACTTC; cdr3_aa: CASTPGGSYEQYF
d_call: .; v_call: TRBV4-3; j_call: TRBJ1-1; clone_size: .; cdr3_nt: TGCGCCAGCAGCCAAACGGGGGGAGGGACTGAAGCTTTCTTT; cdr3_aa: CASSQTGGGTEAFF
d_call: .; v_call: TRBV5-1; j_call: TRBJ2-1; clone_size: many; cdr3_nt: TGCGCCAGCAGCCTCGGTGGTACTCACAATGAGCAGTTCTTC; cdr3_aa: CASSLGGTHNEQFF
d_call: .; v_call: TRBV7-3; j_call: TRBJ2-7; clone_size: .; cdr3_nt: TGTGCCAGCAGCCCGGACGGCCAGCTCTACGAGCAGTACTTC; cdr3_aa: CASSPDGQLYEQYF
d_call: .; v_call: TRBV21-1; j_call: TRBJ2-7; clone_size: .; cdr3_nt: TGTGCCAGCAGCATCGGGCACTCCTACGAGCAGTACTTC; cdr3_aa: CASSIGHSYEQYF
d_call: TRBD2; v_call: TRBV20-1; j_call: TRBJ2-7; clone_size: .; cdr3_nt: TGCGCAACTAGCGGGTCCGGCTGGTTGTACGAGCAGTACTTC; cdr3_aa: CATSGSGWLYEQYF
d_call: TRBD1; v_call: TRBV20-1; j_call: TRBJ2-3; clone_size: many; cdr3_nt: TGCAGTGCCCGACAGGGAGTCGGCACAGATACGCAGTATTTT; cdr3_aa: CSARQGVGTDTQYF
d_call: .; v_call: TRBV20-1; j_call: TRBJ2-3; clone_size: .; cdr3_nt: TGCAGTGCTCGGGTAGACGGCACAGATACGCAGTATTTT; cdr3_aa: CSARVDGTDTQYF
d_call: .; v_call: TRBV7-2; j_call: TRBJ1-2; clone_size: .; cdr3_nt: TGTGCCAGCACCGGGACTGGTAACTATGGCTACACCTTC; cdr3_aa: CASTGTGNYGYTF
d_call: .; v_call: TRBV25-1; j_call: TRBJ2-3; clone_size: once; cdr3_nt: TGTGCCAGCAGCCTCATGGAGGCTAGCACAGATACGCAGTATTTT; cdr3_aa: CASSLMEASTDTQYF
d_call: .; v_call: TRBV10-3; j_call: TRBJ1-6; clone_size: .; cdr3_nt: TGTGCCATCAGTGAAGGAGGTTCCCGCTTGTCACCCCTCCACTTT; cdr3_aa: CAISEGGSRLSPLHF
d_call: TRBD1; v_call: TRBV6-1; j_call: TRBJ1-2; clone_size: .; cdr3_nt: TGTGCCAGCAGGCTGGGACAGGGGGTCTATGGCTACACCTTC; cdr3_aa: CASRLGQGVYGYTF
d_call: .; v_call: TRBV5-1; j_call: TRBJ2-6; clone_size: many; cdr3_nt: TGTGCCAGCAGGGACTCTGGGGCCAACGTCCTGACTTTC; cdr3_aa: CASRDSGANVLTF
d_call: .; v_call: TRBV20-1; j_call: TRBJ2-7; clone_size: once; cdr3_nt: TGCAGTGCTTCCGTCATCTACGAGCAGTACTTC; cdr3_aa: CSASVIYEQYF
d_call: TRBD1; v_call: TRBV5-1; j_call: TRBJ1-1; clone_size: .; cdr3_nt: TGCGCCAGCAGCTTGGCCGGGACAGGACCGAACACTGAAGCTTTCTTT; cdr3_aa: CASSLAGTGPNTEAFF
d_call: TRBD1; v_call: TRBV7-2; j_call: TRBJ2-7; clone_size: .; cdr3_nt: TGTGCCAGCAGCCGACAGACAGGGAGCTCCTACGAGCAGTACTTC; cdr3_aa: CASSRQTGSSYEQYF
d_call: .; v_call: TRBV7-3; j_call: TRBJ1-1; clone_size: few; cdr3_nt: TGTGCCAGCAGCTCTCCAGGTGGGGCCGCTTTCTTT; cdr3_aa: CASSSPGGAAFF
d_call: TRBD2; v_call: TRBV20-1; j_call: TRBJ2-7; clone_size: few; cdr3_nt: TGCAGTGGGTTAGGGCGGGAGAGGTCCTACGAGCAGTACTTC; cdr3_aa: CSGLGRERSYEQYF
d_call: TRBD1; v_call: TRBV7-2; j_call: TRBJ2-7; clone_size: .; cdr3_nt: TGTGCCACCCGATTCCTCGGACAGGGGAACTACGAGCAGTACTTC; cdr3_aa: CATRFLGQGNYEQYF
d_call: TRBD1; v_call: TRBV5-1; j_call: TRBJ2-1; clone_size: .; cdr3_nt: TGCGCCAGCAGCTTGATCCCAGGGGGCGGCTACAATGAGCAGTTCTTC; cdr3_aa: CASSLIPGGGYNEQFF
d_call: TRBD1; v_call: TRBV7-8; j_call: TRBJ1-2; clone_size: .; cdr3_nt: TGTGCCAGCAGCTCTAACAGGGGGCTTGGCTACACCTTC; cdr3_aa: CASSSNRGLGYTF
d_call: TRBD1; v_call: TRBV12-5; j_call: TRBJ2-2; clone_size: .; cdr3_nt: TGTGCTAGTTCGCGACAGGGACCTTCTGGGAACACCGGGGAGCTGTTTTTT; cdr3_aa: CASSRQGPSGNTGELFF
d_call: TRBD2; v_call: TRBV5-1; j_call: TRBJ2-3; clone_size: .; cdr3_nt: TGCGCCAGCAGCTTCGGACTAGCGGGAGGGGCAGATACGCAGTATTTT; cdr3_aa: CASSFGLAGGADTQYF
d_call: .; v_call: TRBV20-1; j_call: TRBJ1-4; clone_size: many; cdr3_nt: TGCAGTGCTAGAGCTGCCCAGGGGAACGAAAAACTGTTTTTT; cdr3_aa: CSARAAQGNEKLFF
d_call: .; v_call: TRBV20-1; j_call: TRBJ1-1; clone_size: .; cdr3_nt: TGCAGTGCTAGCTCGCCCGGGGGCACTGAAGCTTTCTTT; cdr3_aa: CSASSPGGTEAFF
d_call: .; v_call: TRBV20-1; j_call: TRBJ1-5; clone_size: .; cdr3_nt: TGCAGTGCTATCAGTGACAGCAATCAGCCCCAGCATTTT; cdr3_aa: CSAISDSNQPQHF
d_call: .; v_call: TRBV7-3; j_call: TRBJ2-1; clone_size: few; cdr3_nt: TGTGCCAGCAGCTTAACGTCGGCAGGCGAGCAGTTCTTC; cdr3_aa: CASSLTSAGEQFF
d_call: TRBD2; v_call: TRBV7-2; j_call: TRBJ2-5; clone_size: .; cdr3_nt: TGTGCCAGCAGCTTAGCCCTAGCGGGGGCTGAGACCCAGTACTTC; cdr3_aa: CASSLALAGAETQYF
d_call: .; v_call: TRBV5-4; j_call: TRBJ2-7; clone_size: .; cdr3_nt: TGTGCCAGCAGCCTACACCTATCCGAGCAGTACTTC; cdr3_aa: CASSLHLSEQYF